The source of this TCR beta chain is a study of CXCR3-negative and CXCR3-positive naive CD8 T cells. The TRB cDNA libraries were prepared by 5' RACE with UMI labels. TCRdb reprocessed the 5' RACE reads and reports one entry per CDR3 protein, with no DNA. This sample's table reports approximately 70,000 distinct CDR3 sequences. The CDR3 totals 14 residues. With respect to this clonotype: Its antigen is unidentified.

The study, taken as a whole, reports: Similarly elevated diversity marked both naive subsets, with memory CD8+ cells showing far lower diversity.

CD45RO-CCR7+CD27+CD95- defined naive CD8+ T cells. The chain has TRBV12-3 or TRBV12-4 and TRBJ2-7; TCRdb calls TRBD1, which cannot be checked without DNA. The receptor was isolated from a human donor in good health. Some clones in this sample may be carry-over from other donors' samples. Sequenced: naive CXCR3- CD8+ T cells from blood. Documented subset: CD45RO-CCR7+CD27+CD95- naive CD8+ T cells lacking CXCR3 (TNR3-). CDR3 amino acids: CASSLGGQRGEQYF.